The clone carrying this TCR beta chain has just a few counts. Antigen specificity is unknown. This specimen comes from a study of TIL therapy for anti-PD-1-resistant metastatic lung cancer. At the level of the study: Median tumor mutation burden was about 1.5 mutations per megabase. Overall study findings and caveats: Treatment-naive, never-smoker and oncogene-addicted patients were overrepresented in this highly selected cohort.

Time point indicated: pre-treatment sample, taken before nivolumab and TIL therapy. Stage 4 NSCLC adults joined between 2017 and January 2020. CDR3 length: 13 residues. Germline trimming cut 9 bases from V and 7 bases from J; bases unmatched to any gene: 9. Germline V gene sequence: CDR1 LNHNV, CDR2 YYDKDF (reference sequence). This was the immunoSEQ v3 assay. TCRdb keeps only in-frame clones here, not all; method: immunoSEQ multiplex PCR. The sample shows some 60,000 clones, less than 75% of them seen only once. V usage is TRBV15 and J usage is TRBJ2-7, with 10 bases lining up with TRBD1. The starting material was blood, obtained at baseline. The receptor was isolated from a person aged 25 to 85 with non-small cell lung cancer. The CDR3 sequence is CATSRDRGWEQYF. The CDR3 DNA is TGTGCCACGTCCCGGGACAGGGGTTGGGAGCAGTACTTC.